The TCR beta chain described here comes from a study of PD-1 blockade in classical Hodgkin lymphoma. There are a few counts of this clone. TCRdb keeps only in-frame clones here, not all; method: immunoSEQ multiplex PCR. The data contain 45,000 to 60,000 clones, roughly 90% of them singletons. Germline V gene lookup returns CDR1 MNHEY and CDR2 SMNVEV (reference sequence). This CDR3 contains 17 residues. The V and J ends lost 5 bases and 0 bases, in that order; junction bases with no gene match: 9. Described time point: newly diagnosed, previously untreated cHL patient sample. The sequenced sample consisted of peripheral blood mononuclear cells (PBMCs). The chain links TRBV27 to TRBJ1-5; 8 positions agree with TRBD1. This TCR was sampled from a human donor with classical Hodgkin lymphoma. The CDR3 nucleotides read TGTGCCAGCAGTCCCGGGACAGGAGAGTATAGCAATCAGCCCCAGCATTTT. Protein product: CASSPGTGEYSNQPQHF.